This T cell receptor (beta chain) was sequenced during a study of spatial heterogeneity in lung cancer. MiXCR, applied by TCRdb to the 5' RACE reads, yields one record per CDR3 protein. The sample includes roughly 32,000 distinct CDR3 sequences, over 9.5% seen only once; the top ten take under 30%. This clonotype was found many times. Time point here: blood at routine non-recurrence follow-up after resection. Frozen PBMC, nontumor lung or tumor provided whole RNA, which was sequenced unsorted. Germline values: CDR1 ENHRY, CDR2 SYGVKD. This CDR3 has 12 amino acids. Trimming removed 4 bases from V and 5 bases from J, with 9 bases in between.

The receptor was derived from a female donor with early-stage non-small cell lung cancer. The specimen comprised PBMCs, sampled at follow-up. This rearrangement joins TRBV10-3 to TRBJ2-7; D might be TRBD2 (5 bases). The CDR3 loop is CAISGPGDEQYF. For the CDR3, the DNA is TGTGCCATCAGTGGTCCCGGGGACGAGCAGTACTTC.